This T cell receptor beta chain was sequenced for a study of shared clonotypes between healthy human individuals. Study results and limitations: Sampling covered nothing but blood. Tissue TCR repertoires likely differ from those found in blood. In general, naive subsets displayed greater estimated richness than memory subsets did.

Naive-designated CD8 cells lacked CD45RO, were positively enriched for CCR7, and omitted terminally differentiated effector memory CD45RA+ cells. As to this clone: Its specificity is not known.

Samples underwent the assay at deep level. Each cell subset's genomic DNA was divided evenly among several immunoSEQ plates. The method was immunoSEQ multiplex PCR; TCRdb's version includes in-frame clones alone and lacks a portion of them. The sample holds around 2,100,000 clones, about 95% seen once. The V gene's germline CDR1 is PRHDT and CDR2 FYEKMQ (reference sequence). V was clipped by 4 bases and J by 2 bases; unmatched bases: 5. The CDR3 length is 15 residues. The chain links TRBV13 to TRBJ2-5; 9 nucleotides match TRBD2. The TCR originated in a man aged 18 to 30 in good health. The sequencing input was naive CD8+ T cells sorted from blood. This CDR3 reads CASSSNLAGQETQYF. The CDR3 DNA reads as TGTGCCAGCAGCTCCAACCTAGCGGGGCAAGAGACCCAGTACTTC. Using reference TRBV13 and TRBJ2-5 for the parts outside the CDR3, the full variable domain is AAGVIQSPRHLIKEKRETATLKCYPIPRHDTVYWYQQGPGQDPQFLISFYEKMQSDKGSIPDRFSAQQFSDYHSELNMSSLELGDSALYFCASSSNLAGQETQYFGPGTRLLVL.